This TCR beta chain was recovered during a study of cytomegalovirus exposure and HLA in healthy donors. While unrecorded immune exposures were likely, the donors were nominally healthy when sampled. General study findings and limits: The study put 150 or so TCR beta chains on its list as cytomegalovirus-associated. According to reports, the classifier identified cytomegalovirus status with high specificity and sensitivity. Later analysis showed TCR association rates varying by HLA locus, highest for DRB1 and lowest for HLA-C.

With 60 Vbeta and 13 Jbeta primers, the PCR was carried out. Repertoires were generated with immunoSEQ multiplex PCR, while TCRdb's copy carries only in-frame clones and drops some. The top ten hold around 4% of the sample, which has 30,000 to 40,000 clones, roughly three quarters seen once. Notes on this clone: Its antigen remains unidentified.

This CDR3 spans 15 amino acids. Trimming cost V 6 bases and J 8 bases, with 20 bases left between them. CDR1 and CDR2 (germline): SNHLY, FYNNEI. Specimen: PBMCs. This clonotype was obtained from a man between 40 and 49 years old in good health and CMV-seronegative. The rearrangement uses TRBV2 and TRBJ1-5, with D possibly TRBD1 on 6 matching bases. The CDR3 sequence is CASREMTGPVEPQHF. The CDR3 DNA reads TGTGCCAGCAGGGAGATGACAGGCCCGGTGGAGCCCCAGCATTTT.